This TCR beta chain came from a study of blood T cell repertoires in COVID-19. Turning to the study itself: From the United States, Italy and Spain came samples of acute and convalescent COVID-19. Nucleic acid was either cDNA or gDNA, and it came from T cells, B-cell-depleted T cells, or PBMCs.

In the study's own analysis: The assay estimated nucleated cells by amplifying reference gene primers. This table comes from immunoSEQ multiplex PCR, and its TCRdb copy is limited to in-frame clones, with some not included. V and J calls and clone size follow that table, whereas D and trimming were derived from the DNA. Of 300,000 to 400,000 clones listed, almost 85% are singletons. This clone came up once. The CDR3 runs to 13 residues. From germline, CDR1 is SGHRS and CDR2 YFSETQ. Trimming removed 2 bases from V and 5 bases from J, with 11 bases in between. This chain joins TRBV5-1 and TRBJ2-7, with D maybe TRBD1 (6 bases). The receptor was derived from a human donor in a cohort sampled during active COVID-19. Sequenced material: peripheral blood. Written as DNA, the CDR3 is TGCGCCAGCAGCTTTCAGGGGTTCAACGAGCAGTACTTC. Translation gives CASSFQGFNEQYF. The full variable domain, in which reference TRBV5-1 and TRBJ2-7 provide the parts outside the CDR3, is KAGVTQTPRYLIKTRGQQVTLSCSPISGHRSVSWYQQTPGQGLQFLFEYFSETQRNKGNFPGRFSGRQFSNSRSEMNVSTLELGDSALYLCASSFQGFNEQYFGPGTRLTVT.